This T cell receptor (beta chain) stems from a study of OX40 agonist ivuxolimab in advanced cancers. Study background: At 0.01 to 10 mg/kg, ivuxolimab was administered intravenously to patients every 2 weeks. Enrolled patients in dose escalation had cancers that were hepatocellular carcinoma, melanoma, renal cell or head and neck cancer. Broader study findings: Normalized T-cell clonal expansion was also low in a subset of nonresponders. The average count of expanded clones was higher among CD8+ T cells than among CD4+.

As concerns this clone: As yet, its antigen is unknown.

Measured with immunoSEQ multiplex PCR; TCRdb has only the in-frame clones, and not every one. The sample includes some 62,000 clones, roughly nine tenths seen only once; the top ten take about 5%. The CDR3 length is 15 residues. Germline V gene data show CDR1 as MDHEN and CDR2 as SYDVKM. Trimming pared 6 bases from V and 4 bases from J, leaving 13 bases between. This receptor was identified in an adult with an advanced solid tumor such as melanoma, head and neck, liver or kidney cancer. The rearrangement links TRBV28 to TRBJ2-6; no definite D call. The sample in question was CD4+ or CD8+ T cells sorted from blood, obtained in a trial of the OX40 agonist ivuxolimab. The CDR3 DNA is TGTGCCAGCAGCAACACGATGCCCGGGGCCAACGTCCTGACTTTC. Its protein product is CASSNTMPGANVLTF.